A single sample gave rise to the 14 T cell receptor beta chains below, sequenced in a study of blood T cell repertoires in COVID-19. TCRdb's table, derived via immunoSEQ multiplex PCR, lists solely in-frame clones and lacks some. The sample consists of roughly 480,000 clones, roughly 87% of them appearing once. Sample: peripheral blood. These receptors all stem from a man aged 18 to 35 with COVID-19, enrolled during active disease.

The rearrangement uses TRBV20-1 and TRBJ2-7; D remains ambiguous. CDR3 size: 8 residues. Per the germline V gene, CDR1 is DFQATT and CDR2 is SNEGSKA (reference sequence). V lost 8 bases to trimming and J lost 4 bases, with 3 bases between them. CDR3 nucleotides: TGCAGTCTTTACGAGCAGTACTTC. Translated: CSLYEQYF.

The chain joins TRBV7-2 to TRBJ1-2; 10 bases map to TRBD1. V lost 1 base, J lost 7 bases, and 9 bases stayed unmatched. Germline loops: CDR1 SGHTA, CDR2 FQGNSA. This CDR3 has 16 residues. This CDR3 reads CASSLGGTGAFLGYTF. The CDR3 coding sequence is TGTGCCAGCAGCTTAGGCGGGACAGGGGCTTTCCTTGGCTACACCTTC.

V gene TRBV12-5 combines with J gene TRBJ1-5; D is perhaps TRBD1 (5 bases). Trimming pared 5 bases from V and 3 bases from J, leaving 11 bases between. Germline V CDR1 and CDR2: LGHNT, FRNRAP. The CDR3 consists of 14 residues. CDR3 residues: CASGQDRNNQPQHF. The CDR3 bases are TGTGCTAGTGGTCAAGACAGAAACAATCAGCCCCAGCATTTT.

V usage is TRBV15 and J usage is TRBJ1-2; 7 bases are a match to TRBD1. V gave up 1 base and J gave up 4 bases; unmatched junction bases: 6. The CDR3 has 15 residues. In germline, CDR1 is LNHNV, CDR2 YYDKDF (reference sequence). The CDR3 DNA reads as TGTGCCACCAGCAGAGGACAGGGTCCCCTCTATGGCTACACCTTC. Its translation: CATSRGQGPLYGYTF. Supplemented by reference TRBV15 and TRBJ1-2, the full variable domain reads DAMVIQNPRYQVTQFGKPVTLSCSQTLNHNVMYWYQQKSSQAPKLLFHYYDKDFNNEADTPDNFQSRRPNTSFCFLDIRSPGLGDTAMYLCATSRGQGPLYGYTFGSGTRLTVV.

The chain couples TRBV30 to TRBJ1-2; D gene unclear. CDR3 length: 13 amino acids. V was clipped by 3 bases and J by 1 base, with 9 bases between them. Looked up from germline, CDR1 is GTSNPN and CDR2 is SVGIG (reference sequence). The CDR3 here is CAWSLPGNYGYTF. The CDR3 nucleotides read TGTGCCTGGAGCCTGCCCGGTAACTATGGCTACACCTTC.

This chain connects TRBV3-1 (or the pseudogene TRBV3-2) to TRBJ2-1; D not certain. Per the germline V gene, CDR1 is LGHDT and CDR2 is YNNKEL (reference sequence). CDR3 length: 16 residues. The V and J ends lost 0 bases and 1 base respectively, with 10 bases between them. CDR3 region: CASSQDFDSSYNEQFF. The CDR3, as DNA: TGTGCCAGCAGCCAAGATTTTGACTCTTCCTACAATGAGCAGTTCTTC.

The V call is TRBV7-8, the J call TRBJ1-5, with D tentatively TRBD1 (6 bases). This CDR3 is built from 20 residues. Germline values: CDR1 SGHVS, CDR2 FQNEAQ. Trimming removed 5 bases from V and 0 bases from J, with 26 bases in between. CDR3 amino acids: CASSPSHPDGTPYSNQPQHF. Written as DNA, the CDR3 is TGTGCCAGCAGCCCATCACATCCCGACGGGACACCATATAGCAATCAGCCCCAGCATTTT.

The chain carries TRBV12-2 and TRBJ1-6; no check of the table's D call, TRBD1, against the DNA was made. TRBV12-2 is given as a pseudogene. The CDR3 is 17 amino acids. The CDR3 DNA reads TGTGCAAGTCGCTTAGGTGTGACAGGGGTTCCTCGGTCACCCCTCCACTTT. This sequence encodes CASRLGVTGVPRSPLHF.

This clone was picked up one time. CDR3 residues: CASQWAPNQPQHF. For the CDR3, the DNA is TGTGCCAGCCAATGGGCGCCCAATCAGCCCCAGCATTTT. This sequence joins TRBV2 and TRBJ1-5; unclear D gene. This CDR3 spans 13 amino acids. Germline assignment: CDR1 SNHLY and CDR2 FYNNEI. V lost 8 bases and J lost 3, with 11 bases in between.

The rearrangement links TRBV11-2 to TRBJ2-7; a weak D match, TRBD2 (6 bases). The ends were cut back, 5 bases at V and 0 bases at J, with 20 bases in the middle. CDR3 length equals 17 residues. Germline V lookup: CDR1 SGHAT, CDR2 FQNNGV. The CDR3 spells CASSNPTWDSSSYEQYF. In nucleotides, the CDR3 is TGTGCCAGCAGCAACCCGACTTGGGACTCAAGCTCCTACGAGCAGTACTTC.

The chain couples TRBV2 to TRBJ2-7; D perhaps matches TRBD2 (6 bases). Germline V CDR1 and CDR2: SNHLY, FYNNEI. This CDR3 has 13 amino acids. Between the trimmed V and J ends, which lost 4 bases and 3 bases, there was a span of 10 bases. DNA of the CDR3: TGTGCCAGCAGTGGGACTATTCACTACGAGCAGTACTTC. Its protein product is CASSGTIHYEQYF.

The J gene is TRBJ2-7, the V gene TRBV28, with D possibly matching TRBD2 (5 bases). CDR3 size: 14 residues. V gave up 4 bases and J gave up 2 bases, with 12 bases separating them. Per the germline V gene, CDR1 is MDHEN and CDR2 is SYDVKM. The CDR3 protein is CASSSPGMTYEQYF. Written as DNA, the CDR3 is TGTGCCAGCAGTTCGCCCGGGATGACCTACGAGCAGTACTTC.

CDR3 in amino acids: CASSVGTGPNSPLHF. In nucleotides, the CDR3 is TGTGCCAGCAGCGTAGGGACAGGGCCCAATTCACCCCTCCACTTT. The rearrangement uses TRBV11-2 and TRBJ1-6; 9 bases fit TRBD1. The CDR3 sequence is 15 residues long. Germline V gene data show CDR1 as SGHAT and CDR2 as FQNNGV. V lost 5 bases, J lost 7 bases, and 6 bases stayed unmatched.

This chain uses TRBV3-1 (or the pseudogene TRBV3-2) with TRBJ1-2, with TRBD1 identical over 10 bases. V gave up 0 bases and J gave up 6 bases; unmatched junction bases: 10. From germline, CDR1 is LGHDT and CDR2 YNNKEL (reference sequence). The CDR3 loop spans 17 amino acids. CDR3 nucleotide sequence: TGTGCCAGCAGCCAAGATTGGACAGGGGGGCGTTTGCATGGCTACACCTTC. This sequence encodes CASSQDWTGGRLHGYTF.